The present T cell receptor (beta chain) was sequenced within a study of T cells in Graves' hyperthyroidism and ophthalmopathy. Template material for amplifying TCR beta CDR3 regions consisted of RNA transcripts. Initially, a first-round RT-PCR of the TCR CDR3 employed the HTBI primer set. TCRdb re-called the multiplex PCR reads with MiXCR, one entry per CDR3 protein. The sample lists about 180,000 distinct CDR3 sequences, 15% to 20% occurring once. The sample holds a few counts of this clonotype. The germline V gene encodes CDR1 SGHRS and CDR2 YFSETQ. The CDR3 covers 16 residues. The ends were cut back, 4 bases at V and 3 bases at J, with 17 bases in the middle.

Sequencing was done on a sample of blood. The gene calls are TRBV5-1 and TRBJ1-3, with a possible D match to TRBD1 (5 bases). This sequence originates from a woman aged 50 to 60 with Graves' hyperthyroidism. CDR3 DNA: TGCGCCAGCAGCCGGGGGGGGTTTGAACTTGGAAACACCATATATTTT. Amino acid sequence: CASSRGGFELGNTIYF.